What follows are 2 T cell receptor beta chains derived from one specimen sequenced in a study of response to subunit inactivated influenza vaccine. TCRdb re-analysed the RT-PCR reads in MiXCR, keeping a single row per CDR3 protein. The data show 300,000 to 350,000 distinct CDR3 sequences, 21% seen once. Here the sequenced sample was PBMCs from blood, taken 21 months after vaccination. Source of these receptors: a man between 50 and 75 years old who received an inactivated influenza vaccine.

The chain links TRBV19 to TRBJ1-1, with D possibly being TRBD1 (6 bases). Germline V gene data show CDR1 as LNHDA and CDR2 as SQIVND (reference sequence). This CDR3 is built from 16 residues. Trimming removed 4 bases from V and 1 base from J, with 16 bases in between. CDR3 coding DNA: TGTGCCAGTAGTAAAGACAGGATGGGACGGAACACTGAAGCTTTCTTT. Protein sequence: CASSKDRMGRNTEAFF.

This clonotype was found a few times. The genes are TRBV2 and TRBJ2-1; D uncertain. This CDR3 spans 12 amino acids. V lost 6 bases and J 7 bases, leaving 10 bases between the germline ends. CDR1 SNHLY and CDR2 FYNNEI come from the germline V gene. The CDR3, as DNA: TGTGCCAGCAGCTTCACAAGAAATGAGCAGTTCTTC. Translated, it gives CASSFTRNEQFF.